The 20 T cell receptor beta chains presented below share a single source sample, sequenced in a study of shared clonotypes between healthy human individuals. The protocol was immunoSEQ multiplex PCR, while the TCRdb copy is restricted to in-frame clones and leaves out a portion. The table lists roughly 2.6 million clones, over 85% of them singletons. The sequencing sample was made of naive CD4+ T cells sorted from blood. Subset denoted: CD45RA+ positively selected. The receptors were sampled from a man younger than 35 in good health.

The genes are TRBV7-9 and TRBJ2-1; 10 nucleotides agree with TRBD2. Germline CDR1 SEHNR, CDR2 FQNEAQ (reference sequence). CDR3 length: 15 amino acids. The trim removed 0 bases at V and 10 bases at J, leaving 6 bases unmatched. DNA of the CDR3: TGTGCCAGCAGCTTAGCCCTAGCGGGAGTGTTGGAGCAGTTCTTC. Its translation is CASSLALAGVLEQFF.

Regarding this clone: Within the sample, other DNA sequences also encode this same CDR3. The J gene is TRBJ2-2, the V gene TRBV14, with D uncertain. Germline assignment: CDR1 SGHDN and CDR2 FVKESK. The V and J ends lost 0 bases and 7 bases respectively, with 6 bases between them. CDR3 length: 13 residues. CDR3 sequence: CASSQDLSGELFF. The CDR3 DNA reads as TGTGCCAGCAGCCAAGATCTCAGCGGGGAGCTGTTTTTT. The entire variable domain, with the rest obtained from reference TRBV14 and TRBJ2-2, is as follows: EAGVTQFPSHSVIEKGQTVTLRCDPISGHDNLYWYRRVMGKEIKFLLHFVKESKQDESGMPNNRFLAERTGGTYSTLKVQPAELEDSGVYFCASSQDLSGELFFGEGSRLTVL.

This clone appeared once. The V gene is TRBV25-1, the J gene TRBJ1-2, with a weak D call TRBD1 (6 bases). The CDR3 sequence is 16 residues long. Germline V CDR1 and CDR2: MGHDK, SYGVNS. The V end was cut by 4 bases, the J end by 2 bases, with 17 bases between. This chain's CDR3 is CASSAPELQGNYGYTF. CDR3 sequence (DNA): TGTGCCAGCAGTGCCCCAGAATTACAGGGAAACTATGGCTACACCTTC.

The chain couples TRBV15 to TRBJ2-6, with D unresolved. This CDR3 has 16 residues. Trimming removed 1 base at V and 4 bases at J, with 11 bases between. CDR1 and CDR2 (germline): LNHNV, YYDKDF (reference sequence). The CDR3 here is CATSRVRSSGANVLTF. The CDR3 DNA reads TGTGCCACCAGCAGAGTTAGGAGTTCAGGGGCCAACGTCCTGACTTTC.

The rearrangement uses TRBV19 and TRBJ1-1; D may be TRBD1 (5 bases). The V end was cut by 6 bases, the J end by 3 bases, with 14 bases between. There are 14 residues in the CDR3. Germline V gene data show CDR1 as LNHDA and CDR2 as SQIVND (reference sequence). CDR3: CASSRQNPDTEAFF. The CDR3, as DNA: TGTGCCAGTAGCCGACAGAATCCGGACACTGAAGCTTTCTTT.

V is TRBV5-1 and J is TRBJ1-1; D gene uncertain. There are 15 residues in the CDR3. Germline lookup yields CDR1 SGHRS and CDR2 YFSETQ. The V end was cut by 2 bases, the J end by 0 bases, with 11 bases between. CDR3 protein: CASSLNGGLNTEAFF. CDR3 coding DNA: TGCGCCAGCAGCTTAAACGGAGGGTTGAACACTGAAGCTTTCTTT.

About this clone itself: This same CDR3 is encoded by further DNA sequences in the sample. The chain combines TRBV29-1 with TRBJ2-4; tentatively, D is TRBD1 (5 bases). The V gene's germline CDR1 is SQVTM and CDR2 ANQGSEA. CDR3 size: 11 residues. Trimming removed 3 bases from V and 7 bases from J, with 7 bases in between. The CDR3 bases are TGCAGCGTTGAGAAGGGGAACATTCAGTACTTC. Residues: CSVEKGNIQYF.

The CDR3 sequence is CASRQRPTGQGVTEAFF. Here the CDR3 DNA reads TGTGCCAGCAGGCAACGGCCCACGGGACAGGGAGTCACTGAAGCTTTCTTT. The J gene is TRBJ1-1, the V gene TRBV7-9; 9 bases are shared with TRBD1. Germline V lookup: CDR1 SEHNR, CDR2 FQNEAQ (reference sequence). This CDR3 contains 17 residues. The V gene end was trimmed by 6 bases and the J gene end by 4 bases; junction bases not matched to a gene: 15.

CDR3 sequence: CASSLGADRGLYEQYF. CDR3 in DNA: TGTGCCAGCAGCTTGGGGGCCGACAGGGGGCTCTACGAGCAGTACTTC. V and J are TRBV5-5 and TRBJ2-7; TRBD1 matches at 10 bases. The germline CDR1 and CDR2 sequences are SGHKS and YYEKEE (reference sequence). The CDR3 spans 16 residues. V shed 0 bases and J 3 bases; nucleotides not matched to a gene: 6.

The gene calls are TRBV6-5 and TRBJ2-5, with D uncertain. The CDR3 contains 12 residues. Between the trimmed V and J ends, which lost 7 bases and 0 bases, there was a span of 6 bases. Germline V lookup: CDR1 MNHEY, CDR2 SVGAGI. The CDR3 sequence: CASKRDQETQYF. The CDR3 DNA is TGTGCCAGCAAACGGGACCAAGAGACCCAGTACTTC.

The V call is TRBV6-1, the J call TRBJ2-1, with D possibly called TRBD1 or TRBD2 (5 bases each). This CDR3 has 16 amino acids. Germline CDR1 is MNHNS and CDR2 is SASEGT. Trimming took off 4 bases at V and 8 bases at J, with 21 bases between the two ends. The CDR3 sequence: CASSGGRGQVSYEQFF. The CDR3 DNA reads as TGTGCCAGCAGTGGCGGCCGGGGCCAAGTCAGCTATGAGCAGTTCTTC.

V and J are TRBV7-2 and TRBJ1-6; 12 nucleotides line up with TRBD1. J gave up 9 bases and V 3 bases, and 3 bases lay outside the gene matches. The CDR3 has 15 residues. The germline V gene has CDR1 SGHTA and CDR2 FQGNSA. The CDR3 DNA reads as TGTGCCAGCAGCTTCGGGACAGGGGGCTCTTCACCCCTCCACTTT. It is translated as CASSFGTGGSSPLHF.

This chain uses TRBV30 with TRBJ2-7; TRBD1 is a possible D gene (5 bases). V lost 0 bases and J lost 5, with 14 bases in between. From germline, CDR1 is GTSNPN and CDR2 SVGIG (reference sequence). This CDR3 is 14 amino acids long. CDR3 DNA: TGTGCCTGGAGTGTAGGGTTCCTAGGGGACGAGCAGTACTTC. Translation: CAWSVGFLGDEQYF.

As for this clone: Other DNA sequences in this specimen translate into the identical CDR3. This sequence joins TRBV7-9 and TRBJ1-1; 11 positions match TRBD1. The CDR3 is made up of 14 amino acids. Trimming at V came to 4 bases and at J to 3 bases, leaving 1 base not matched to a gene. Germline V gene sequence: CDR1 SEHNR, CDR2 FQNEAQ (reference sequence). This CDR3 is CASSSGQGDTEAFF. DNA of the CDR3: TGTGCCAGCAGCTCGGGACAGGGGGACACTGAAGCTTTCTTT.

V usage is TRBV6-1 and J usage is TRBJ2-4; a possible D gene is TRBD2 (7 bases). The CDR3 is made up of 14 amino acids. The V gene's germline CDR1 is MNHNS and CDR2 SASEGT. The V gene lost 4 bases and the J gene lost 5 bases, with 12 bases spanning the gap. This CDR3 is CASSGGGAQNIQYF. For the CDR3, the DNA is TGTGCCAGCAGTGGAGGGGGGGCCCAAAACATTCAGTACTTC.

With regard to this clone: The same CDR3 is also encoded by other DNA sequences in this sample. The rearrangement uses TRBV18 and TRBJ2-7; 9 positions match TRBD2. The length of the CDR3 is 15 residues. Trimming at V came to 3 bases and at J to 6 bases, leaving 9 bases not matched to a gene. CDR1 and CDR2 from the germline V gene are KGHSH and LQKENI. This CDR3 is CASSPPGLAGLEQYF. The CDR3 DNA is TGTGCCAGCTCACCCCCGGGACTAGCTGGCCTCGAGCAGTACTTC.

In the case of this clone: Other nucleotide sequences from this sample produce the same CDR3. The chain carries TRBV5-1 and TRBJ2-5, with D possibly TRBD1 on 5 matching bases. V was trimmed by 0 bases and J by 5 bases, leaving 11 bases between them. Per the germline V gene, CDR1 is SGHRS and CDR2 is YFSETQ. CDR3 length: 14 amino acids. CDR3 region: CASSLVAGIETQYF. CDR3 DNA sequence: TGCGCCAGCAGCTTGGTGGCAGGGATTGAGACCCAGTACTTC.

V usage is TRBV7-2 and J usage is TRBJ1-4, with D tentatively TRBD1 (5 bases). The V end lost 0 bases, the J end lost 0 bases, and 8 bases lay between the germline ends. The CDR3 has 16 amino acids. The germline V gene has CDR1 SGHTA and CDR2 FQGNSA. The DNA of the CDR3 is TGTGCCAGCAGCTTAGCAGGGGCCGCAACTAATGAAAAACTGTTTTTT. Translating it yields CASSLAGAATNEKLFF.

This clone came up once. The chain combines TRBV4-3 with TRBJ2-3, with 9 nucleotides matching TRBD2. Trimming took 6 bases from V and 2 from J; bases not matched to a gene: 3. Germline V gene lookup returns CDR1 LGHNA and CDR2 YSLEER. This CDR3 is 14 amino acids long. The CDR3, as DNA: TGCGCCAGCAGTCTAGCGGGGCCCACAGATACGCAGTATTTT. It is translated as CASSLAGPTDTQYF.

The rearrangement uses TRBV5-1 and TRBJ2-2; D possibly corresponds to TRBD2 (6 bases). With 1 base removed from V and 1 base from J, the gap between germline ends came to 14 bases. CDR3 length: 17 amino acids. Germline V gene sequence: CDR1 SGHRS, CDR2 YFSETQ. The CDR3 region is CASSLRVGGLNTGELFF. The DNA of the CDR3 is TGCGCCAGCAGCTTGAGGGTCGGGGGACTGAACACCGGGGAGCTGTTTTTT.